This TCR beta chain was profiled in a study of blood T cell repertoires in COVID-19. Turning to the study itself: Acute-phase and convalescent COVID-19 samples originated in the United States, Italy and Spain. Sources were T cells, B-cell-depleted T cells, or PBMCs; the material itself was cDNA or gDNA.

Germline V gene data show CDR1 as MNHEY and CDR2 as SMNVEV (reference sequence). The CDR3 consists of 16 residues. Trimming removed 2 bases from V and 1 base from J; junction bases left unmatched: 1. Per the study methods: Reference gene primer amplification gave estimated nucleated cell counts. The data were produced by immunoSEQ multiplex PCR, yet TCRdb's version contains in-frame clones alone and is incomplete. The V and J calls and clone size were taken over from that table, and D and trimming were inferred from the DNA. The sample shows roughly 100,000 clones, nearly 90% of them seen only once. The chain joins TRBV27 to TRBJ1-6, with TRBD1 identical over 8 bases. This receptor was obtained from a man aged 50 to 60 with active COVID-19. Specimen: peripheral blood. This CDR3 reads CASSLGTGSYNSPLHF. The DNA for the CDR3 is TGTGCCAGCAGTTTAGGGACAGGTTCCTATAATTCACCCCTCCACTTT.